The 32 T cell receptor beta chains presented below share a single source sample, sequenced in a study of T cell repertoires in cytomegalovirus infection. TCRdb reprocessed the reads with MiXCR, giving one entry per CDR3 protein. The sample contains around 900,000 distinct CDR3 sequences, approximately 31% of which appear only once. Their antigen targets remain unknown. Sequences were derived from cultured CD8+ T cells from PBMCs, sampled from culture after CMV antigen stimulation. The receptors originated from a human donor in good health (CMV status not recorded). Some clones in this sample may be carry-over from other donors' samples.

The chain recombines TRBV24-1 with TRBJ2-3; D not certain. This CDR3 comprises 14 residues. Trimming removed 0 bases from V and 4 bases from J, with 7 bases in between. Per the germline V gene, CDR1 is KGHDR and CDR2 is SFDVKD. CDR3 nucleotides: TGTGCCACCAGTGATTTGTCCGCGCCAGATACGCAGTATTTT. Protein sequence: CATSDLSAPDTQYF.

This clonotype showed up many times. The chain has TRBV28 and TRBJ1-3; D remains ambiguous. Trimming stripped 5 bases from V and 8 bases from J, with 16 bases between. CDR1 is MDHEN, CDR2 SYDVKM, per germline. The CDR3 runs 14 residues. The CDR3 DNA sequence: TGTGCCAGCAGTCCTCTATCCCCGGAAGACACCATATATTTT. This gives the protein CASSPLSPEDTIYF.

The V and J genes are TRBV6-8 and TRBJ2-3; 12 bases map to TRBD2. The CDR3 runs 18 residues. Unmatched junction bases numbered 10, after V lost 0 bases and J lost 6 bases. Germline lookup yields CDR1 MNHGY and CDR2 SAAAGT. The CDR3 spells CASSYSPSGGARGDTQYF. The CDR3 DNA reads TGTGCCAGCAGTTACTCCCCTAGCGGGGGGGCCAGAGGGGATACGCAGTATTTT.

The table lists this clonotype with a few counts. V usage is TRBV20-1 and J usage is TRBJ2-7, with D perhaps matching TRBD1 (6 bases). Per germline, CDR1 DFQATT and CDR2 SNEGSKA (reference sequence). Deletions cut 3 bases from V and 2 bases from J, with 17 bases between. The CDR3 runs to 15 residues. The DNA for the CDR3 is TGCAGTGCTAGGGACCGGGCCGGGACAACCTACGAGCAGTACTTC. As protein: CSARDRAGTTYEQYF.

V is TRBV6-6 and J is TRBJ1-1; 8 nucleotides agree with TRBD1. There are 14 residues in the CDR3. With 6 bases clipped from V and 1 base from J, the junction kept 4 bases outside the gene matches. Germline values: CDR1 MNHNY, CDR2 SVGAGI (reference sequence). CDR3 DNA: TGTGCCAGCAGCGACAGGGGCAGGAACACTGAAGCTTTCTTT. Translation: CASSDRGRNTEAFF.

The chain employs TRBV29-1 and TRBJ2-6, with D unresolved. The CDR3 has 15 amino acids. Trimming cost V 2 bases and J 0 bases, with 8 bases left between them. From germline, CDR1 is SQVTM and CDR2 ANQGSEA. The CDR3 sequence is CSVEQADSGANVLTF. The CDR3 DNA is TGCAGCGTTGAACAGGCTGACTCTGGGGCCAACGTCCTGACTTTC. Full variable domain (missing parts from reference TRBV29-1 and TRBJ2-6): SAVISQKPSRDICQRGTSLTIQCQVDSQVTMMFWYRQQPGQSLTLIATANQGSEATYESGFVIDKFPISRPNLTFSTLTVSNMSPEDSSIYLCSVEQADSGANVLTFGAGSRLTVL.

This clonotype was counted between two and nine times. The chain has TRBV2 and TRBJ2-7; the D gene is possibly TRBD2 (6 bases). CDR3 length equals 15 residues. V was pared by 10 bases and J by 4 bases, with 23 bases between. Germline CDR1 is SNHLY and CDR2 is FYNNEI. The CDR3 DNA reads TGTGCCACCGAACTATCTGGGGGGAGGAAGTACGAGCAGTACTTC. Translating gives CATELSGGRKYEQYF.

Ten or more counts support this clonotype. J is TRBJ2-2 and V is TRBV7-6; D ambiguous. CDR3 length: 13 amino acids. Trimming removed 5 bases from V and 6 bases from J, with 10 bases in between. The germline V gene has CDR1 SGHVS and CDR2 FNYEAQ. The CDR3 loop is CASSPGSAGELFF. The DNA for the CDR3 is TGTGCCAGCAGCCCCGGTTCTGCCGGGGAGCTGTTTTTT.

CDR3 nucleotide sequence: TGTGCCACCGCGGGGCCGGATAGCACAGATACGCAGTATTTT. As protein: CATAGPDSTDTQYF. The chain couples TRBV24-1 to TRBJ2-3; D perhaps matches TRBD2 (6 bases). CDR3 length: 14 residues. Trimming stripped 9 bases from V and 0 bases from J, with 12 bases between. Germline values: CDR1 KGHDR, CDR2 SFDVKD.

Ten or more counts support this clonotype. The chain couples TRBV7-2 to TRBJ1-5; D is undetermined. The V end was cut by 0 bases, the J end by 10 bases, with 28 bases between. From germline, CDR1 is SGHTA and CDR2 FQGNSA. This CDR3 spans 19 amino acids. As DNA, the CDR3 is TGTGCCAGCAGCTTAGCCGGTCAAGGCGACCTCGGCTGGGGTGCACCCCAGCATTTT. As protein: CASSLAGQGDLGWGAPQHF.

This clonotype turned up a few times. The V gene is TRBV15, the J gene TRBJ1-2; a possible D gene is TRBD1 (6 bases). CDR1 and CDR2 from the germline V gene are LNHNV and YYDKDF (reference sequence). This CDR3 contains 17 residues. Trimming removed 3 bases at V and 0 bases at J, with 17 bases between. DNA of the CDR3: TGTGCCACCAGCAGCCCCGGGACATATCAAGCTAACTATGGCTACACCTTC. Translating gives CATSSPGTYQANYGYTF.

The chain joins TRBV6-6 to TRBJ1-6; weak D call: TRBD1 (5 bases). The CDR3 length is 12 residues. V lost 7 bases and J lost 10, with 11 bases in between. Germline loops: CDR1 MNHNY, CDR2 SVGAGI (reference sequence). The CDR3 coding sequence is TGTGCCAGCAATACAGGAAAGTCACCCCTCCACTTT. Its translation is CASNTGKSPLHF.

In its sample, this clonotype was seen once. DNA for the CDR3: TGCGCCAGCAGCTTGGAGGCCAGGATAGCCTCTGGGGCCAACGTCCTGACTTTC. Protein sequence: CASSLEARIASGANVLTF. The V and J genes are TRBV5-1 and TRBJ2-6; D gene unclear. From germline, CDR1 is SGHRS and CDR2 YFSETQ. Trimming took 0 bases from V and 0 from J, leaving 13 bases between them. The CDR3 sequence is 18 residues long.

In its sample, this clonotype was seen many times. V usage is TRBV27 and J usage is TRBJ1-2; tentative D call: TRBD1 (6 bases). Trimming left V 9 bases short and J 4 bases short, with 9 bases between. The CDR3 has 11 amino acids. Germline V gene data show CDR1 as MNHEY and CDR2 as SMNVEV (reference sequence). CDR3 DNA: TGTGCCAGTAGCAGGGGCTATGGCTACACCTTC. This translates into CASSRGYGYTF.

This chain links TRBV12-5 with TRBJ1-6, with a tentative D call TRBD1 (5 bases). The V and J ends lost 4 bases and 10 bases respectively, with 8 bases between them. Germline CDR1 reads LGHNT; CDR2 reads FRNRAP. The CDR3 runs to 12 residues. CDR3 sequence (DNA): TGTGCTAGTGGTTCAGGGAGATCACCCCTCCACTTT. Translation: CASGSGRSPLHF. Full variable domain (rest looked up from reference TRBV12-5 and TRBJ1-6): DARVTQTPRHKVTEMGQEVTMRCQPILGHNTVFWYRQTMMQGLELLAYFRNRAPLDDSGMPKDRFSAEMPDATLATLKIQPSEPRDSAVYFCASGSGRSPLHFGNGTRLTVT.

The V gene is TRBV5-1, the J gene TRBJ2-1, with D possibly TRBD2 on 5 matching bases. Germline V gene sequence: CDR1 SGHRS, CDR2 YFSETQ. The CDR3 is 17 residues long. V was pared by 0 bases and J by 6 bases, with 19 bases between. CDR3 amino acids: CASSLDGLSGSSNEQFF. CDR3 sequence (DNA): TGCGCCAGCAGCTTGGATGGGCTTTCGGGGAGCTCCAATGAGCAGTTCTTC.

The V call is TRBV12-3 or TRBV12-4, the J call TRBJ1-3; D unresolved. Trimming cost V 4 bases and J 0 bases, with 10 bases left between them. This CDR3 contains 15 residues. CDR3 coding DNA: TGTGCCAGCAGTTCCGGGGTGTACTCTGGAAACACCATATATTTT. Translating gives CASSSGVYSGNTIYF.

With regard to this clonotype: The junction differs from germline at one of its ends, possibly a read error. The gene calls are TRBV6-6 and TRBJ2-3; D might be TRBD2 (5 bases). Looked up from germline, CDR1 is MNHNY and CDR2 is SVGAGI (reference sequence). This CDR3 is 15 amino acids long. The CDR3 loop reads CASGYSSSSTDTQYF. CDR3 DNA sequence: TGTGCCAGCGGTTACTCCTCTAGCTCCACAGATACGCAGTATTTT.

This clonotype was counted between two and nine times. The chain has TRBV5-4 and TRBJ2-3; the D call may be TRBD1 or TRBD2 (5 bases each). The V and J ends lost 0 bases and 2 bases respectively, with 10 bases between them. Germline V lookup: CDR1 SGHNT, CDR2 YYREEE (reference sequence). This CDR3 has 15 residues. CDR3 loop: CASSLEQDFTDTQYF. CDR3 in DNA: TGTGCCAGCAGCTTGGAACAGGACTTCACAGATACGCAGTATTTT. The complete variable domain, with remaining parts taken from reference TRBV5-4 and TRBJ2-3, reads ETGVTQSPTHLIKTRGQQVTLRCSSQSGHNTVSWYQQALGQGPQFIFQYYREEENGRGNFPPRFSGLQFPNYSSELNVNALELDDSALYLCASSLEQDFTDTQYFGPGTRLTVL.

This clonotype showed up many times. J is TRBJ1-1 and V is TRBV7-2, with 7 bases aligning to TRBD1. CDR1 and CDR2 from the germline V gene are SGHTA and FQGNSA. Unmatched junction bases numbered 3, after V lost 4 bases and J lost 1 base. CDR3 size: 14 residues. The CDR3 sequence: CASSYDRANTEAFF. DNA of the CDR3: TGTGCCAGCAGCTACGACAGGGCGAACACTGAAGCTTTCTTT.

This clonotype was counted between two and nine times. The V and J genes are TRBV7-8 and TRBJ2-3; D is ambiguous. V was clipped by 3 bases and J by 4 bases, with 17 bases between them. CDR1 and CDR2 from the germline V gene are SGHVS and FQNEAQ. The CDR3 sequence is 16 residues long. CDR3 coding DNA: TGTGCCAGCAGCTTTTTCAACCCAGGACCCGCAGATACGCAGTATTTT. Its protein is CASSFFNPGPADTQYF.

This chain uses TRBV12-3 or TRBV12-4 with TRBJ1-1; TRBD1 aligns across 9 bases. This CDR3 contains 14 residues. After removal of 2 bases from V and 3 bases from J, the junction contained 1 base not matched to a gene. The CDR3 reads CASSLRDRDTEAFF. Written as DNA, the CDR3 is TGTGCCAGCAGTTTACGGGACAGGGACACTGAAGCTTTCTTT.

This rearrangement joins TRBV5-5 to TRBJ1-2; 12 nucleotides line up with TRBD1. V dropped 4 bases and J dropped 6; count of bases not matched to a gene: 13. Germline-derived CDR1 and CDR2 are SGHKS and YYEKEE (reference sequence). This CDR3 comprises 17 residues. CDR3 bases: TGTGCCAGCAGCCTACCCCCGGGACAGGGGGCGAGAGATGGCTACACCTTC. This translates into CASSLPPGQGARDGYTF.

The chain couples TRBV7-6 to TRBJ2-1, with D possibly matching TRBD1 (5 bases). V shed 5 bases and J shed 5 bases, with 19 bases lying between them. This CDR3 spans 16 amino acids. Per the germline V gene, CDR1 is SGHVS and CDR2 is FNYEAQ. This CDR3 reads CASSEIVGKGDNEQFF. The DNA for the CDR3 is TGTGCCAGCAGCGAAATAGTGGGTAAAGGGGACAATGAGCAGTTCTTC.

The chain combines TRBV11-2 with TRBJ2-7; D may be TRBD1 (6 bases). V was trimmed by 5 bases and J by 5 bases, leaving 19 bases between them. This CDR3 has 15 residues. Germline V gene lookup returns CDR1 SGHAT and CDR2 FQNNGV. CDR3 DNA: TGTGCCAGCAGCATTAACCCACAGGGTAACCACGAGCAGTACGTC. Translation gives CASSINPQGNHEQYV.

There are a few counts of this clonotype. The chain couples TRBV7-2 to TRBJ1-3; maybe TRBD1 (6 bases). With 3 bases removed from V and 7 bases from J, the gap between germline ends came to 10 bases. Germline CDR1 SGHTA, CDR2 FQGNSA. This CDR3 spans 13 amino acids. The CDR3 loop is CASSFPGENTIYF. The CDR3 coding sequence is TGTGCCAGCAGCTTTCCAGGGGAGAACACCATATATTTT.

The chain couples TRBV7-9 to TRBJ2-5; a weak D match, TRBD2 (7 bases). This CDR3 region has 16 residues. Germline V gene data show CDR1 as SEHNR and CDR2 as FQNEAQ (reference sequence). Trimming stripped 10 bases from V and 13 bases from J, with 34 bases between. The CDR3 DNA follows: TGTGCCAACATCCCGGGTCCCCGACGAGGGGGGGACGGAGCGTACTTC. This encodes CANIPGPRRGGDGAYF.

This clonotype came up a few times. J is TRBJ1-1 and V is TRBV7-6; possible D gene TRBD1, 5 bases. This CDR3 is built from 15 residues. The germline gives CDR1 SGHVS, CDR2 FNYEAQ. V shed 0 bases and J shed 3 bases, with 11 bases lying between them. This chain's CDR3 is CASSLARGVDTEAFF. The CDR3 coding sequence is TGTGCCAGCAGCTTAGCTCGGGGGGTTGACACTGAAGCTTTCTTT.

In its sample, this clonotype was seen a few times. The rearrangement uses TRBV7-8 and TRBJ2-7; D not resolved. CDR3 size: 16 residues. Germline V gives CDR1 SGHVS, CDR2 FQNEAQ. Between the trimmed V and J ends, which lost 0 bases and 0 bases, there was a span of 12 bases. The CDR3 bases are TGTGCCAGCAGCTTAGCCTGGAGAGAGAGCTCCTACGAGCAGTACGTC. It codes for CASSLAWRESSYEQYV.

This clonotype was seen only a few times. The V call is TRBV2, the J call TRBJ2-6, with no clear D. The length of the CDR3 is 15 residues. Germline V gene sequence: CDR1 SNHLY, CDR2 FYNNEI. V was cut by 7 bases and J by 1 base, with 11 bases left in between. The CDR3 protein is CASILSPSGANVLTF. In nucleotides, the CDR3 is TGTGCCAGCATCCTTTCCCCTTCTGGGGCCAACGTCCTGACTTTC.

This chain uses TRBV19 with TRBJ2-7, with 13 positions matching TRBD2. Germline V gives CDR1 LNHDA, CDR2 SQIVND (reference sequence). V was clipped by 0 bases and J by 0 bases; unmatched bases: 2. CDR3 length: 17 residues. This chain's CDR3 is CASSIDGLAGASYEQYF. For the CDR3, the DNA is TGTGCCAGTAGTATAGACGGACTAGCGGGGGCCTCCTACGAGCAGTACTTC. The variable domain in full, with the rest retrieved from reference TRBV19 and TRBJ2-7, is DGGITQSPKYLFRKEGQNVTLSCEQNLNHDAMYWYRQDPGQGLRLIYYSQIVNDFQKGDIAEGYSVSREKKESFPLTVTSAQKNPTAFYLCASSIDGLAGASYEQYFGPGTRLTVT.

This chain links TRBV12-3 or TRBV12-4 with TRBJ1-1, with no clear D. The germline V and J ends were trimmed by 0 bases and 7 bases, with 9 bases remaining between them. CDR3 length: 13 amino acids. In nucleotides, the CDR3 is TGTGCCAGCAGTTTAGCGCTAAGATATGAAGCTTTCTTT. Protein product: CASSLALRYEAFF.